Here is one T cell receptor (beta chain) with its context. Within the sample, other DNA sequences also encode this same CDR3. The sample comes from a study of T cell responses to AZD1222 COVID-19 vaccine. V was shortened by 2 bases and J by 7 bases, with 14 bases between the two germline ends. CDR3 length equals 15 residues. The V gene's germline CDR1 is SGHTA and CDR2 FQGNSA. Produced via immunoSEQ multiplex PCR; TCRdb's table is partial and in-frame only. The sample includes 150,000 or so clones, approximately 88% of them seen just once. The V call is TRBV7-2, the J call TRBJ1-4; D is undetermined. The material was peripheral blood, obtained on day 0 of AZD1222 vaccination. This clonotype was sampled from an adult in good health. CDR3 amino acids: CASSLTPGEGEKLFF. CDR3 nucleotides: TGTGCCAGCAGCTTAACTCCCGGGGAAGGTGAAAAACTGTTTTTT.